This T cell receptor (beta chain) stems from a study of blood T cell repertoires in COVID-19 (dated by TCRdb to the early 2020s). In the study overall: Samples from collaborators originated in the United States, Italy and Spain and spanned both the acute and convalescent phases of COVID-19. A de-identified subject ID, COVID-19 status, age in years and sex were almost always included in the sample metadata. The prospective study material was composed of cDNA or gDNA derived from T cells, B-cell-depleted T cells, or PBMCs. The dataset comprised deeply sampled blood TCRbeta repertoires from subjects exposed to, actively infected with, or recovered from COVID-19. The repertoires were released in a freely available public database meant as a resource for research on the immune response to SARS-CoV-2. Where available, HLA class I and class II types were obtained from metadata supplied by the sample provider rather than from assay-based typing. Samples were obtained from the ongoing ImmuneRACE study (first 160 participants) and from about 1,300 subjects provided by 6 global collaborators.

TCRbeta CDR3 regions were amplified from genomic DNA by means of the immunoSEQ Assay, a bias-controlled multiplex PCR. The study's processing was this. Within the assay, amplification of reference gene primers was used to estimate how many nucleated cells each sample contained. Sequence reads were collapsed and filtered to measure the absolute abundance of every unique TCRbeta CDR3 rearrangement. For each sample, productive Simpson clonality was calculated as the square root of Simpson's diversity index across productive rearrangements. TCRdb provides this immuneACCESS table in a form limited to in-frame rearrangements. Some clones are lacking; in checked studies, under half of them reflect an unresolved V gene, and why the rest are absent is not known. The DNA gave D and trimming, while V, J and clone size come from that table. This sample gives roughly 440,000 clones in total; more than 70% of them show up just once. The top ten clones comprise 10% to 15% of the sample.

Findings and caveats that apply to the study as a whole: The amount of clinical and demographic metadata varied by source and participant and was provided uncurated.

One collaborating source in Seattle enrolled patients while the patients were actively infected and followed the patients over time throughout the course of disease. The collaborating institutions used their own protocols to collect whole blood in K2EDTA tubes. For TCRbeta analysis, collaborator samples were shipped as frozen whole blood, as isolated PBMCs, or as DNA extracted from either sample type. This clone turned up a few times. Its antigen specificity is not known. Base qualities were left out, and no much larger clone turns up one base away. V is trimmed back by 6 bases and J by 4 bases, and the junction contains 7 bases that no gene match accounts for. The germline V gene yields KGHSH for CDR1 and LQKENI for CDR2. Its CDR3 holds 14 amino acids, cysteine through phenylalanine. Only the CDR3 portion is preserved as DNA: 42 bases, with reading frame beginning at the first base.

Sequencing was performed on peripheral blood. The clonotype comes from a woman in her 50s with COVID-19, enrolled during active disease. The chain was built from TRBV18 and TRBJ2-7; 9 nucleotides in the junction match TRBD2. The DNA reads TGTGCCAGCTCCAGTAGCGGGGGAGCTTACGAGCAGTACTTC. Translated, this is CASSSSGGAYEQYF.